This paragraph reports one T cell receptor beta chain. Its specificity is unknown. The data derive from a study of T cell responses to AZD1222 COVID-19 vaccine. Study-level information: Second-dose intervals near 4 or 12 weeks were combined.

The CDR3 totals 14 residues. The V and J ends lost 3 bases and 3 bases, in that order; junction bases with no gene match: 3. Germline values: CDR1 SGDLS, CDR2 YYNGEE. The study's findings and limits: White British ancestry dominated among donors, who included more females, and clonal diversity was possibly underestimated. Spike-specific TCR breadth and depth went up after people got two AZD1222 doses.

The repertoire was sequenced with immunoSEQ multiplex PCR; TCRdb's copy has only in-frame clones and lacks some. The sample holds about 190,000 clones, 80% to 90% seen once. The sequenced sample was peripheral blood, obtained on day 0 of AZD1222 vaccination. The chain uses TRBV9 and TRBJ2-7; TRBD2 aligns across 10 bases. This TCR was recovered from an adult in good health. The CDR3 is CASSEAGGGYEQYF. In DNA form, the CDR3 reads TGTGCCAGCAGCGAAGCGGGGGGGGGCTACGAGCAGTACTTC. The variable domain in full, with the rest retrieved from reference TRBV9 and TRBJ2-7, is DSGVTQTPKHLITATGQRVTLRCSPRSGDLSVYWYQQSLDQGLQFLIQYYNGEERAKGNILERFSAQQFPDLHSELNLSSLELGDSALYFCASSEAGGGYEQYFGPGTRLTVT.